This T cell receptor beta chain originates from a study of cytomegalovirus exposure and HLA in healthy donors (dated by TCRdb to between 2016 and 2019). In the study overall: In an earlier analysis of approximately 640 of the donors, 250 to 350 Gb of sequence data and 90 million to 130 million unique TCR beta sequences from roughly 180 million T cells were reported. An early release covering 550 to 650 HLA-typed donors comprised 300 to 350 gigabases of sequencing data and around 80 million unique TCR sequences. Of the approximately 400 genotyped donors, 75% to 85% were placed in the genetic ancestry cluster associated with self-reported Caucasian donors. The aim of the study was to test whether cataloging public T cell receptors could identify signatures of past pathogen exposure. The study profiled the T cell repertoires of about 640 subjects by immunosequencing and related them to cytomegalovirus serostatus. Along with the roughly 610-subject first cohort, a separate validation cohort of over 90 different subjects was used. To predict cytomegalovirus infection status, the study brought together high-throughput TCR immunosequencing, statistical association of individual TCRs with disease status, and machine learning. A later analysis re-analyzed previously published TCR beta repertoires from roughly 630 donors and added high-resolution HLA genotyping to study TCR occurrence patterns. In the later analysis, no new phenotypic data were used to find candidate immune exposures; instead, reliance was placed on TCR beta sequences and their occurrence across donors. To decide whether each TCR beta V gene segment behaved as functional or pseudogenic, an earlier analysis of approximately 600 of the donors relied on high-throughput TCR beta sequencing. Donor age, sex, ethnicity and CMV serostatus were collected together with the repertoire data. A later genetic analysis used genome-wide SNP genotypes for about three fifths of the 666 donors, treating that subset as a discovery cohort. Every discovery cohort repertoire had been produced on one sequencing platform. HLA typing included class I and class II loci at four-digit resolution. Typing coverage differed by locus: A, B, C, DRB1 and DQB1 were typed in roughly 620-640 donors, DQA1 in 522, DPA1 in 600 to 610, and DPB1 in 450 to 490. Because of strong linkage in the cohort, five DR-DQ haplotypes were treated as single units for association and clustering. Across approximately 420 genotyped donors of the cohort, an average of approximately 200,000 unique TCR beta nucleotide sequences per donor were sequenced, and approximately 19% of those sequences were non-productive. Study-level results and caveats: At a false discovery rate of 0.05, a later analysis linked around 15,000 TCR beta sequences to specific HLA alleles. In an earlier analysis of some 640 of the donors, most TCR beta V segments were observed in productive rearrangements about 87% or about 30% of the time, broadly matching IMGT annotations. A cluster of highly shared sequence variants was judged likely to be a technical artifact of the sequencing pipeline. Because counts were too low, approximately 18 rarely observed V segments, including chromosome 9 orphons, were excluded from the earlier analysis of fewer than 650 of the donors. The study gave a list of 150 to 200 TCR beta chains associated with cytomegalovirus. Assigning TCR associations to individual alleles was difficult when HLA alleles, especially DR and DQ, strongly co-occurred. A later genetic analysis reported fewer N-insertions in productive TCRs among donors in an Asian-associated ancestry cluster than the approximately 670-donor mean. In this cohort, only TCR beta chains were sequenced, and detectable features were limited by the absence of alpha or paired-chain data. Some IMGT-functional V segments, including TRBV6-2 and TRBV6-3, could not be distinguished by the 87-base-pair reads and were therefore excluded. Roughly uniform sequencing depth across donors was assumed in presence/absence analyses, although this assumption may not hold. Correlated functional status among segregating V segments might be attributable to linkage disequilibrium, but an unknown experimental factor could not be ruled out. Most TCR sequences were seen in very few donors, while some public TCRs were found in many individuals. In a later analysis, HLA-associated TCR beta chains showed more clonal expansion and lower generation probabilities than non-associated chains that were equally common. The authors suggested that the approach could potentially be extended to other disease states and immunological phenotypes. In a later analysis, most CMV-associated TCR beta chains were found to appear HLA-restricted, with HLA associations seemingly driven largely by CMV exposure. According to a later analysis, TCR association rates differed among HLA loci, with DRB1 alleles showing the most associated TCRs and HLA-C alleles showing the fewest. Because some donors lacked HLA typing at each locus, the association tests relied only on the typed subset. A further reported finding was that TCR beta sequences accurately predicted the HLA-A and HLA-B alleles for most subjects in the first cohort. The classifier was reported to diagnose cytomegalovirus status with high specificity and sensitivity in both the original cohort and the validation cohort. An association between a missense DCLRE1C variant and V-gene and J-gene trimming of TCR beta chains was found in a later genetic analysis and replicated in an independent cohort. In a later analysis, several top co-occurrence clusters were reported to appear linked to parvovirus B19, influenza, CMV and Epstein-Barr virus. In vitro tests confirmed that a few of the cytomegalovirus-associated TCR beta chains recognize cytomegalovirus antigens. Immune exposure information for the cohort was limited to CMV serostatus.

There are 16 amino acids in the CDR3, from cysteine to phenylalanine inclusive. Only CDR3 DNA remains: 48 bases, in frame from the first base. Trimming accounts for 2 bases at V and 3 bases at J, while the number of junction bases matched to no gene is 6. The germline V gene gives CDR1 as MRHNA and CDR2 as SNTAGT. Remarks on this clone: Which antigen it targets is not known. One base away there is no much larger clone; base qualities are not given.

The cohort was made up of 666 healthy bone marrow donors. At the time of sampling, every cohort member was nominally healthy, though immune exposures that went unrecorded were likely present. The donor tested CMV seropositive and was one of the 289 seropositive cohort members. Each donor provided a peripheral blood sample, and peripheral blood mononuclear cells were used for TCR beta sequencing. The Qiagen DNeasy Blood Extraction Kit was used to extract genomic DNA from the blood cell samples. The method was the immunoSEQ multiplex PCR assay. The multiplex PCR relied on a mix of 60 forward primers for TCR Vbeta segments and 13 reverse primers for TCR Jbeta segments. The CDR3 region of rearranged TCR beta genes was amplified from genomic DNA by a multiplex PCR assay. The Illumina HiSeq System was used to sequence the amplified TCR beta libraries as 87-base-pair reads. In the original analysis: A later analysis counted tens of millions of unique TCR beta chains across the approximately 700 repertoires, and 9 million to 14 million of these chains were shared by at least two donors. Raw reads were error-corrected and collapsed into unique sequences with a nearest-neighbor algorithm that merged closely related sequences to remove PCR and sequencing errors. V, D and J gene segments were assigned by aligning CDR3 sequences to IMGT reference sequences. For a sequence to be retained, a match of at least six nucleotides to both a V gene segment and a J gene segment was required. A rearrangement counted as productive if the CDR3 had no stop codons and remained in frame with V and J, and every other rearrangement counted as non-productive. CDR3 was defined by IMGT convention, running from the second conserved V-encoded cysteine to the conserved J-encoded phenylalanine. The earlier analysis of 550 to 650 of the donors excluded any sequence lacking an unambiguous match to a single V gene segment. An earlier analysis of a few hundred of the donors called V segments functional above 56.7% productive rearrangements and segregating when the between-donor standard deviation exceeded 5%. A statistical classification framework was developed to diagnose cytomegalovirus status using the catalog of TCR beta chain sequences. In a later analysis, TCR nucleotide sequences were compared against IMGT/GENE-DB human TR gene sequences so that V and J genes could be assigned. Using the TCRdist pipeline, a later analysis assigned CDR3 sequences along with most-parsimonious VDJ recombination scenarios. In a later analysis, every TCR beta chain was defined by the combination of its CDR3 amino acid sequence and its V-gene family, and reads without a unique V-gene family were dropped. To address suspected cross-contamination and a sequencing artifact, a later analysis removed 450 to 700 highly shared, low-generation-probability nucleotide sequences. For each public chain, a later analysis derived a clonal expansion index from normalized ranks of inferred template counts within each repertoire. A later analysis computed generation probabilities with a VDJ recombination model fitted to out-of-frame rearrangements, and checked the results against IGoR. A later analysis scored TCR-TCR, TCR-HLA and TCR-CMV co-occurrence with hypergeometric tests, applying a repertoire-size bias correction to TCR pairs. In a later analysis, false discovery rates were estimated by permuting HLA or CMV assignments 20 times. A later analysis grouped co-occurring TCRs with DBSCAN, adding TCRdist sequence similarity when clustering within HLA-allele-positive subsets. Repertoires with fewer than 30,000 or more than 120,000 public chains were left out of co-occurrence clustering, as were a handful of repertoires with anomalous nucleotide sharing. TCRdb retrieved this table from immuneACCESS and kept in-frame rearrangements only. Not all clones are present; in checked studies, unresolved V genes account for under half, and no reason is known for the remainder. Clone size and the V and J calls come from that table; the DNA yielded D and trimming. Present in this sample are about 150,000 clones, less than 85% of which were seen just once. Of the sample, 6.3% is held by the ten largest clones.

Sequenced: PBMCs. The TCR comes from a man aged 50-60 years in good health and CMV-seropositive. In this chain, TRBV6-4 is recombined with TRBJ2-1, and 8 bases in between align with TRBD2. The CDR3 amino acid sequence is: CASSDEGSGIYNEQFF. The bases read TGTGCCAGCAGTGACGAAGGTAGCGGGATCTACAATGAGCAGTTCTTC.